Below, 10 T cell receptor beta chains from the same sample are listed, as sequenced in a study of blood T cell repertoires in COVID-19. The repertoire was sequenced with immunoSEQ multiplex PCR; TCRdb's copy has only in-frame clones and lacks some. The sample yields roughly 260,000 clones, roughly 87% seen once. What was sequenced was PBMCs or T cells enriched from blood (not recorded which). The receptors were gathered from a woman in her 30s with acute COVID-19.

This clone was detected once. The chain carries TRBV6-5 and TRBJ1-5, with a weak D call TRBD1 (6 bases). The CDR3 is 14 residues long. Germline V gives CDR1 MNHEY, CDR2 SVGAGI. V lost 1 base and J lost 5, with 9 bases in between. The CDR3 nucleotides are TGTGCCAGCAGTTACTATCAGGGGTATCAGCCCCAGCATTTT. Its protein product is CASSYYQGYQPQHF.

The rearrangement links TRBV3-1 (or the pseudogene TRBV3-2) to TRBJ1-3, with D uncertain. This CDR3 is built from 15 residues. Trimming took 10 bases from V and 2 from J, leaving 18 bases between them. In germline, CDR1 is LGHDT, CDR2 YNNKEL (reference sequence). CDR3 nucleotides: TGTGCCACCCGGGGTGGAGGCGGGCCTGGAAACACCATATATTTT. Translated: CATRGGGGPGNTIYF.

This chain uses TRBV3-1 (or the pseudogene TRBV3-2) with TRBJ1-2; D is possibly TRBD1 (6 bases). The V end lost 1 base, the J end lost 4 bases, and 16 bases lay between the germline ends. Per the germline V gene, CDR1 is LGHDT and CDR2 is YNNKEL (reference sequence). This CDR3 contains 16 residues. The CDR3: CASSQGTGTTLYGYTF. The CDR3 region has the DNA TGTGCCAGCAGCCAAGGAACCGGGACAACGCTCTATGGCTACACCTTC.

The rearrangement uses TRBV30 and TRBJ1-2; TRBD1 is a possible D gene (6 bases). CDR1 and CDR2 from the germline V gene are GTSNPN and SVGIG (reference sequence). Trimming left V 4 bases short and J 8 bases short, with 23 bases between. The CDR3 covers 15 residues. The CDR3 protein is CAWTLPGGDTRGYTF. The DNA for the CDR3 is TGTGCCTGGACCCTCCCCGGGGGGGACACACGGGGCTACACCTTC.

The chain recombines TRBV2 with TRBJ1-1; no reliable D call. The V gene lost 1 base and the J gene lost 0 bases, with 9 bases spanning the gap. In germline, CDR1 is SNHLY, CDR2 FYNNEI. The CDR3 contains 15 residues. The CDR3 DNA follows: TGTGCCAGCAGTGAAGGGTATAGCATGAACACTGAAGCTTTCTTT. Residues: CASSEGYSMNTEAFF. Drawing the rest from reference TRBV2 and TRBJ1-1, the complete variable domain is EPEVTQTPSHQVTQMGQEVILRCVPISNHLYFYWYRQILGQKVEFLVSFYNNEISEKSEIFDDQFSVERPDGSNFTLKIRSTKLEDSAMYFCASSEGYSMNTEAFFGQGTRLTVV.

V gene TRBV7-9 combines with J gene TRBJ1-3; the D is unclear. Germline V gene lookup returns CDR1 SEHNR and CDR2 FQNEAQ (reference sequence). CDR3 size: 15 residues. V lost 4 bases to trimming and J lost 2 bases, with 12 bases between them. CDR3: CASSYFERAGNTIYF. The DNA of the CDR3 is TGTGCCAGCAGCTATTTTGAGAGAGCTGGAAACACCATATATTTT.

This chain joins TRBV7-9 and TRBJ2-5; 7 bases match TRBD1. The CDR3 is made up of 12 amino acids. Germline assignment: CDR1 SEHNR and CDR2 FQNEAQ (reference sequence). V lost 5 bases and J lost 6; bases outside the gene matches: 3. The CDR3 nucleotides read TGTGCCAGCAGCCGACAGGGAAAGACCCAGTACTTC. This codes for CASSRQGKTQYF.

This CDR3 is CASRKAGGPYEQYF. The CDR3, as DNA: TGTGCCAGCAGAAAAGCGGGGGGACCCTACGAGCAGTACTTC. The chain recombines TRBV14 with TRBJ2-7; TRBD2 matches at 9 bases. CDR1 and CDR2 (germline): SGHDN, FVKESK. This CDR3 is 14 amino acids long. J gave up 2 bases and V 6 bases, and 5 bases lay outside the gene matches.

This chain uses TRBV5-8 with TRBJ1-1; D remains unclear. The CDR3 runs to 14 residues. The V gene's germline CDR1 is SGHTS and CDR2 YDEGEE. V lost 5 bases to trimming and J lost 5 bases, with 16 bases between them. The CDR3 region is CASRHVLRDTEAFF. The CDR3 DNA reads as TGTGCCAGCAGACACGTGCTTCGTGATACTGAAGCTTTCTTT.

The chain carries TRBV7-9 and TRBJ2-3; D gene uncertain. The CDR3 has 16 residues. Germline loops: CDR1 SEHNR, CDR2 FQNEAQ (reference sequence). Deletions cut 3 bases from V and 1 base from J, with 14 bases between. CDR3 loop: CASSLAGLQGTDTQYF. The CDR3 region has the DNA TGTGCCAGCAGCTTGGCTGGGCTGCAGGGCACAGATACGCAGTATTTT.